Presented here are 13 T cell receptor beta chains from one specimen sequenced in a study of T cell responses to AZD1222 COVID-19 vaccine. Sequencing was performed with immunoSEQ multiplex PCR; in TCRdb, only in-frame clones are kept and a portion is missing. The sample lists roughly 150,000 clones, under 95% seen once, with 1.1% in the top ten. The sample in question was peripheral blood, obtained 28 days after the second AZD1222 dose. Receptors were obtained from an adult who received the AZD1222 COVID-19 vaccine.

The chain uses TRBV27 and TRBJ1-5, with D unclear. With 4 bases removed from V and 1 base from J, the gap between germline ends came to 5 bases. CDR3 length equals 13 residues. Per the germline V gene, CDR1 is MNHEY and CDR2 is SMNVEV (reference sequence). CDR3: CASSWRSNQPQHF. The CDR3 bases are TGTGCCAGCAGTTGGAGGAGCAATCAGCCCCAGCATTTT.

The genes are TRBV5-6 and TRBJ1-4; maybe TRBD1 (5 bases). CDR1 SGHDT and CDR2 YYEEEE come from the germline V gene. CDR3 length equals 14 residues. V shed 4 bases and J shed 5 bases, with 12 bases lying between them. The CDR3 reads CASSKGLLNEKLFF. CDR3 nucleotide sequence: TGTGCCAGCAGCAAGGGACTTCTAAATGAAAAACTGTTTTTT.

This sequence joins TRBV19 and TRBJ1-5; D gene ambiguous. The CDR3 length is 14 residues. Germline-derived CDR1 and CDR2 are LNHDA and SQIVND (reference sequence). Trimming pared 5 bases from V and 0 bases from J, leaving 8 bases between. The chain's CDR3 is CASSPGDSNQPQHF. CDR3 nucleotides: TGTGCCAGTAGTCCCGGTGATAGCAATCAGCCCCAGCATTTT. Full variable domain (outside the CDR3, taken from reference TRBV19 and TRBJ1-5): DGGITQSPKYLFRKEGQNVTLSCEQNLNHDAMYWYRQDPGQGLRLIYYSQIVNDFQKGDIAEGYSVSREKKESFPLTVTSAQKNPTAFYLCASSPGDSNQPQHFGDGTRLSIL.

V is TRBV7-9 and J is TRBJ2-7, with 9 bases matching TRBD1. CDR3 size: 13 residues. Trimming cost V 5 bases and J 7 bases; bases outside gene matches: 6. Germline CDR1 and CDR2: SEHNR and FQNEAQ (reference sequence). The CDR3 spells CASSPDRGGEQYF. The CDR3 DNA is TGTGCCAGCAGCCCGGACAGGGGAGGGGAGCAGTACTTC.

The CDR3 loop reads CATSRDAGQNEKLFF. DNA for the CDR3: TGTGCCACCAGCAGAGATGCGGGGCAGAATGAAAAACTGTTTTTT. The genes are TRBV15 and TRBJ1-4; a weak D match, TRBD1 (5 bases). The germline V and J ends were trimmed by 0 bases and 5 bases, with 10 bases remaining between them. There are 15 residues in the CDR3. Looked up from germline, CDR1 is LNHNV and CDR2 is YYDKDF (reference sequence).

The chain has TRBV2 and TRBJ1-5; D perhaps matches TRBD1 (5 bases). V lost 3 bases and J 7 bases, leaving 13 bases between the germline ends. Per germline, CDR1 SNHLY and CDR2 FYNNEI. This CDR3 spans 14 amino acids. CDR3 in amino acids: CASSDGQGRQPQHF. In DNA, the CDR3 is TGTGCCAGCAGTGATGGGCAGGGCCGACAGCCCCAGCATTTT.

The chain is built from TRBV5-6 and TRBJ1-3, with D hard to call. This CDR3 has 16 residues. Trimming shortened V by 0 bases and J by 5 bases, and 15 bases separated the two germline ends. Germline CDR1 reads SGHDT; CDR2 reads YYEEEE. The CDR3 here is CASSLARGYPRNTIYF. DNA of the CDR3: TGTGCCAGCAGCTTGGCCCGAGGGTACCCAAGAAACACCATATATTTT.

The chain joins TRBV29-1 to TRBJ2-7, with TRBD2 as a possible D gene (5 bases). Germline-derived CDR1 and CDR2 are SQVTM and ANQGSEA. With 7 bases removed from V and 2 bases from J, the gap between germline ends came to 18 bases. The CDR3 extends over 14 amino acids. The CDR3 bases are TGCAGCGCCCTTGTGGGAGTTGGGGCCTACGAGCAGTACTTC. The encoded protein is CSALVGVGAYEQYF.

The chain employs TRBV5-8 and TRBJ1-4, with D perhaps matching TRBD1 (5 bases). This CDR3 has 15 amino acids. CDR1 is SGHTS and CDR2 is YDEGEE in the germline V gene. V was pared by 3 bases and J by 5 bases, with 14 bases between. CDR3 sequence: CASSSGRPRNEKLFF. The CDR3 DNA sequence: TGTGCCAGCAGCTCGGGACGGCCGAGGAATGAAAAACTGTTTTTT.

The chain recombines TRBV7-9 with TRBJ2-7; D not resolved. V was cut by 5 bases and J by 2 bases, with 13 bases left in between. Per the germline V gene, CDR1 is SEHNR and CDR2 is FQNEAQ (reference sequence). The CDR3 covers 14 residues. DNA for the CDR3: TGTGCCAGCAGCAGAGCCGGGCCAACCTACGAGCAGTACTTC. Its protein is CASSRAGPTYEQYF.

This chain's CDR3 is CASRKQETQYF. CDR3 DNA sequence: TGCGCCAGCAGGAAACAAGAGACCCAGTACTTC. The V and J genes are TRBV5-1 and TRBJ2-5; D not certain. Trimming removed 5 bases at V and 2 bases at J, with 4 bases between. CDR3 length: 11 residues. Germline-derived CDR1 and CDR2 are SGHRS and YFSETQ.

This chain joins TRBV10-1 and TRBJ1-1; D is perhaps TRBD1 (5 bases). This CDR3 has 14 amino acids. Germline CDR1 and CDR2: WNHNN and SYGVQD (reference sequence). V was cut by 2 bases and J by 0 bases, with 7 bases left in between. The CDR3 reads CASSEGGVNTEAFF. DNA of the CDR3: TGCGCCAGCAGTGAGGGAGGGGTGAACACTGAAGCTTTCTTT.

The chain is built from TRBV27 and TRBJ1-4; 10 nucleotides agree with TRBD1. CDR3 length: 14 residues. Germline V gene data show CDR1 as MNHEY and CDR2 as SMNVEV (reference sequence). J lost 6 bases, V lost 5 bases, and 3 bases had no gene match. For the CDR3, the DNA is TGTGCCAGCAGTCATGGGACAGGGGATGAAAAACTGTTTTTT. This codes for CASSHGTGDEKLFF.